This T cell receptor (beta chain) derives from a study of T cells in localized non-small cell lung cancer. V was pared by 2 bases and J by 2 bases, with 13 bases between. This CDR3 region has 15 residues. Germline CDR1 is SGHNT and CDR2 is YENEEA. Generated by immunoSEQ multiplex PCR, the TCRdb table keeps only in-frame clones and is missing some. The sample includes 10,000 to 15,000 clones, around 84% of them seen just once. Findings and limits, study-wide: Adjacent lung tissue had a median 57 of the top 100 clones found in the tumor.

On this clone: What it binds is not known.

The sequences come from peripheral blood, collected before any cancer treatment. The sequence derives from a male donor at least 60 years old with stage III lung adenocarcinoma. The V and J genes are TRBV11-3 and TRBJ2-7; D is unresolved. In nucleotides, the CDR3 is TGTGCCAGCAGCTTATATTTCGGCAGGCCCTACGAGCAGTACTTC. It yields the protein CASSLYFGRPYEQYF. Full variable domain (missing parts from reference TRBV11-3 and TRBJ2-7): EAGVVQSPRYKIIEKKQPVAFWCNPISGHNTLYWYLQNLGQGPELLIRYENEEAVDDSQLPKDRFSAERLKGVDSTLKIQPAELGDSAVYLCASSLYFGRPYEQYFGPGTRLTVT.